This TCR beta chain was recorded in a study of T cells in Graves' hyperthyroidism and ophthalmopathy. Overall study findings and caveats: Most thyroid clonotypes with frequency above 0.001 were detected in blood.

Authors of the study amplified TCR beta CDR3 regions from RNA transcripts. The HTBI primer set was used in a first-round RT-PCR of the TCR CDR3. TCRdb independently ran MiXCR on the multiplex PCR reads; one entry per CDR3 protein. The sample has 450,000 to 700,000 distinct CDR3 sequences, approximately 44% seen once. Germline V lookup: CDR1 LNHDA, CDR2 SQIVND (reference sequence). Germline trimming cut 5 bases from V and 4 bases from J; bases unmatched to any gene: 3. CDR3 size: 14 residues. For the diagnoses, clinical symptoms, serum thyroxine and TRAb, thyroid ultrasound and orbital computed tomography were used. This clonotype came up a few times. Antigen: not known.

V gene TRBV19 combines with J gene TRBJ2-2; 8 bases match TRBD1. Material: peripheral blood or thyroid tissue (not recorded which). This TCR derives from an adult woman with Graves' disease, either hyperthyroidism or ophthalmopathy (not recorded which). CDR3 coding DNA: TGTGCCAGTAGTTGGACAGGGTCCACCGGGGAGCTGTTTTTT. As protein: CASSWTGSTGELFF.